A selection of T cell receptor beta chains follows, all from one sample in a study of T cell repertoires in aging, cancer and after chemotherapy. Via MiXCR, TCRdb re-called the multiplex PCR reads, giving one row per CDR3 protein. The profile covers about 5,000 distinct CDR3 sequences, with roughly a third appearing a single time and 11% to 15% taken by the ten largest. The sample was blood. These receptors were obtained from a human donor with a blood cancer. The CDR3 runs from the conserved cysteine through the conserved F or W. Each record gives: clone size, CDR3 length, V gene, J gene, D gene, CDR3 protein, CDR3 DNA. D genes are given only for firm matches. Clone size, where shown, is once, few, many, or a class for clones that have expanded.

>NA|13|TRBV20-1|TRBJ2-7|NA
CSASGPPIYEQYF
TGCAGTGCTAGTGGACCGCCTATCTACGAGCAGTACTTC
>NA|14|TRBV18|TRBJ2-5|TRBD2
CASSPPGGLETQYF
TGTGCCAGCTCACCGCCGGGGGGGCTGGAGACCCAGTACTTC
>NA|13|TRBV6-5|TRBJ2-7|TRBD1
CASSEEGQGEQYF
TGTGCCAGCAGTGAGGAAGGACAGGGCGAGCAGTACTTC
>NA|16|TRBV6-5|TRBJ2-5|NA
CASSYPPGEGAETQYF
TGTGCCAGCAGTTACCCGCCCGGGGAGGGGGCTGAGACCCAGTACTTC
>few|16|TRBV5-5|TRBJ1-2|NA
CASSPTGPSGANGYTF
TGTGCCAGCAGCCCGACCGGACCGTCGGGGGCAAATGGCTACACCTTC
>few|12|TRBV13|TRBJ2-7|NA
CASSLSWTEQYF
TGTGCCAGCAGCTTATCCTGGACCGAGCAGTACTTC
>few|15|TRBV6-5|TRBJ1-3|NA
CASASGGSYGNTIYF
TGTGCCAGCGCATCGGGGGGGTCTTATGGAAACACCATATATTTT
>NA|19|TRBV6-5|TRBJ2-1|TRBD2
CASSPRAPLTSGGAAEQFF
TGTGCCAGCAGCCCCCGGGCTCCCCTGACTAGCGGGGGGGCCGCTGAGCAGTTCTTC
>NA|14|TRBV28|TRBJ2-7|TRBD2
CASSLRGGAYEQYF
TGTGCCAGCAGTTTGCGGGGGGGGGCCTACGAGCAGTACTTC
>NA|16|TRBV6-2/TRBV6-3|TRBJ2-3|NA
CASSTSPGRRADTQYF
TGTGCCAGCAGTACCTCCCCGGGACGGAGGGCAGATACGCAGTATTTT